These 32 T cell receptor beta chains were all obtained from the same sample, sequenced in a study of cytomegalovirus exposure and HLA in healthy donors. Assay used: immunoSEQ multiplex PCR; TCRdb lists only in-frame clones, some missing. Among some 140,000 clones, 70% to 90% were seen once, and the ten largest hold around 24%. The specimen sequenced was PBMCs. Every receptor here comes from a man aged 18 to 29 in good health and CMV-seropositive.

This sequence joins TRBV14 and TRBJ2-3; a possible D gene is TRBD2 (6 bases). Germline CDR1 SGHDN, CDR2 FVKESK. The V end was cut by 1 base, the J end by 2 bases, with 16 bases between. This CDR3 comprises 17 residues. The CDR3 sequence is CASSQVSQRVYTDTQYF. The CDR3 DNA reads TGTGCCAGCAGCCAAGTCTCCCAGCGGGTCTACACAGATACGCAGTATTTT.

This rearrangement joins TRBV5-6 to TRBJ1-1, with D perhaps TRBD1 (5 bases). Germline V gives CDR1 SGHDT, CDR2 YYEEEE. The CDR3 has 15 residues. Trimming left V 3 bases short and J 1 base short, with 13 bases between. DNA for the CDR3: TGTGCCAGCAGCTACATATGGGGCTGGAACACTGAAGCTTTCTTT. This gives the protein CASSYIWGWNTEAFF.

The chain employs TRBV7-2 and TRBJ1-1; D is unresolved. CDR3 length equals 11 residues. From germline, CDR1 is SGHTA and CDR2 FQGNSA. Trimming took off 1 base at V and 8 bases at J, with 5 bases between the two ends. The chain's CDR3 is CASSLVSEAFF. In DNA, the CDR3 is TGTGCCAGCAGCTTAGTTTCAGAAGCTTTCTTT.

This chain uses TRBV25-1 with TRBJ2-5; weak D call: TRBD1 (6 bases). This CDR3 is built from 15 residues. Germline V gives CDR1 MGHDK, CDR2 SYGVNS. V was shortened by 1 base and J by 1 base, with 10 bases between the two germline ends. The CDR3 here is CASSEWDIGQETQYF. DNA of the CDR3: TGTGCCAGCAGTGAATGGGACATAGGCCAAGAGACCCAGTACTTC.

The CDR3 sequence is CSGTREWETQYF. The CDR3 DNA sequence: TGCAGCGGAACTAGGGAGTGGGAGACCCAGTACTTC. This rearrangement joins TRBV29-1 to TRBJ2-5; perhaps TRBD2 as D (5 bases). The CDR3 covers 12 residues. Germline CDR1 SQVTM, CDR2 ANQGSEA. V was pared by 7 bases and J by 5 bases, with 14 bases between. Variable domain in full (rest from reference TRBV29-1 and TRBJ2-5): SAVISQKPSRDICQRGTSLTIQCQVDSQVTMMFWYRQQPGQSLTLIATANQGSEATYESGFVIDKFPISRPNLTFSTLTVSNMSPEDSSIYLCSGTREWETQYFGPGTRLLVL.

This rearrangement joins TRBV4-1 to TRBJ2-7; a weak D match, TRBD1 (5 bases). V gave up 1 base and J gave up 6 bases, with 13 bases separating them. The CDR3 has 14 residues. Germline CDR1 is MGHRA and CDR2 is YSYEKL. Here the CDR3 DNA reads TGCGCCAGCAGCCAAGTGACGGCAAGGGGCGAGCAGTACTTC. Its translation is CASSQVTARGEQYF.

The chain uses TRBV28 and TRBJ2-6; D possibly corresponds to TRBD2 (5 bases). The V gene lost 3 bases and the J gene lost 4 bases, with 10 bases spanning the gap. The CDR3 contains 15 residues. Germline V CDR1 and CDR2: MDHEN, SYDVKM. In DNA form, the CDR3 reads TGTGCCAGCAGTTTGTGGGGAGCCGGGGCCAACGTCCTGACTTTC. Translation gives CASSLWGAGANVLTF. The whole variable domain, remainder taken from reference TRBV28 and TRBJ2-6, is DVKVTQSSRYLVKRTGEKVFLECVQDMDHENMFWYRQDPGLGLRLIYFSYDVKMKEKGDIPEGYSVSREKKERFSLILESASTNQTSMYLCASSLWGAGANVLTFGAGSRLTVL.

The chain employs TRBV27 and TRBJ2-1; the D gene is possibly TRBD1 (5 bases). The CDR3 runs to 19 residues. V was shortened by 2 bases and J by 0 bases, with 20 bases between the two germline ends. The V gene's germline CDR1 is MNHEY and CDR2 SMNVEV (reference sequence). The CDR3 DNA reads TGTGCCAGCAGTTTACCTCAATCCCTCAGGGTGAACTCCTACAATGAGCAGTTCTTC. Translated, it gives CASSLPQSLRVNSYNEQFF.

The J gene is TRBJ2-5, the V gene TRBV5-4; 14 bases agree with TRBD2. Losses at the gene ends were 3 bases for V and 5 bases for J; bases not matched to a gene: 12. The germline CDR1 and CDR2 sequences are SGHNT and YYREEE (reference sequence). The CDR3 consists of 18 residues. In nucleotides, the CDR3 is TGTGCCAGCAGCTATGGGGACATGGGACTAGCGGGAGTCGAGACCCAGTACTTC. It codes for CASSYGDMGLAGVETQYF.

The count of this clone is one. The chain couples TRBV11-3 to TRBJ2-2; 10 bases are shared with TRBD1. CDR1 SGHNT and CDR2 YENEEA come from the germline V gene. The junction had 5 bases not matched to a gene; V was cut back by 7 bases and J by 6 bases. CDR3 length: 14 residues. In DNA form, the CDR3 reads TGTGCCAGCACCGGGACAGGGGCATCCGGGGAGCTGTTTTTT. Translated, it gives CASTGTGASGELFF.

The chain combines TRBV9 with TRBJ1-1, with 12 bases lining up with TRBD1. Germline lookup yields CDR1 SGDLS and CDR2 YYNGEE. CDR3 length: 18 residues. With V trimmed by 4 bases and J by 4 bases, 14 bases remained unmatched. The CDR3 here is CASSLRGGQGAVGTEAFF. The CDR3 DNA is TGTGCCAGCAGCCTCAGGGGGGGACAGGGGGCCGTTGGCACTGAAGCTTTCTTT.

The rearrangement uses TRBV27 and TRBJ2-7; 9 nucleotides match TRBD1. The CDR3 totals 14 residues. The germline V gene encodes CDR1 MNHEY and CDR2 SMNVEV (reference sequence). Trimming took 3 bases from V and 5 from J; bases not matched to a gene: 5. Here the CDR3 DNA reads TGTGCCAGCAGTTTCGGGACAGGGATTAACGAGCAGTACTTC. Translation gives CASSFGTGINEQYF.

The J gene is TRBJ2-7, the V gene TRBV19; 7 bases match TRBD1. After removal of 3 bases from V and 2 bases from J, the junction contained 4 bases not matched to a gene. The CDR3 is 14 amino acids. Germline V lookup: CDR1 LNHDA, CDR2 SQIVND (reference sequence). The CDR3 region has the DNA TGTGCCAGTAGTATGCAGGGGGTGACCTACGAGCAGTACTTC. It codes for CASSMQGVTYEQYF.

This CDR3 reads CASSLIRGSTDTQYF. DNA for the CDR3: TGTGCCAGCAGCTTGATTCGGGGTAGCACAGATACGCAGTATTTT. The V and J genes are TRBV5-6 and TRBJ2-3, with D maybe TRBD2 (5 bases). This CDR3 has 15 residues. Trimming removed 1 base at V and 0 bases at J, with 9 bases between. CDR1 is SGHDT and CDR2 is YYEEEE in the germline V gene.

This chain connects TRBV5-4 to TRBJ2-7, with TRBD2 identical over 12 bases. V lost 0 bases, J lost 7 bases, and 5 bases stayed unmatched. From germline, CDR1 is SGHNT and CDR2 YYREEE (reference sequence). The CDR3 covers 15 residues. The CDR3 sequence: CASSLGLAGVGEQYF. DNA of the CDR3: TGTGCCAGCAGCTTGGGACTAGCGGGAGTAGGAGAGCAGTACTTC. The full variable domain, in which reference TRBV5-4 and TRBJ2-7 provide the parts outside the CDR3, is ETGVTQSPTHLIKTRGQQVTLRCSSQSGHNTVSWYQQALGQGPQFIFQYYREEENGRGNFPPRFSGLQFPNYSSELNVNALELDDSALYLCASSLGLAGVGEQYFGPGTRLTVT.

The chain joins TRBV7-8 to TRBJ1-6; 9 nucleotides match TRBD1. The CDR3 has 13 residues. The germline V gene encodes CDR1 SGHVS and CDR2 FQNEAQ. V gave up 5 bases and J gave up 11 bases; unmatched junction bases: 4. The CDR3 sequence: CASSTGQGPPLHF. The CDR3 DNA is TGTGCCAGCAGCACCGGACAGGGGCCACCCCTCCACTTT.

The V and J genes are TRBV7-2 and TRBJ2-4; tentatively, D is TRBD1 (6 bases). Germline loops: CDR1 SGHTA, CDR2 FQGNSA. The length of the CDR3 is 17 residues. The ends were cut back, 1 base at V and 0 bases at J, with 13 bases in the middle. CDR3 sequence (DNA): TGTGCCAGCAGCTTAGGCAGGGGCTCACTAGCCAAAAACATTCAGTACTTC. This translates into CASSLGRGSLAKNIQYF.

This clone appeared once. The genes are TRBV7-6 and TRBJ1-1; maybe TRBD1 (5 bases). The germline CDR1 and CDR2 sequences are SGHVS and FNYEAQ. The CDR3 covers 13 residues. The V end was cut by 3 bases, the J end by 1 base, with 6 bases between. In DNA form, the CDR3 reads TGTGCCAGCAGCTTGACAGCGAACACTGAAGCTTTCTTT. As protein: CASSLTANTEAFF.

V is TRBV13 and J is TRBJ2-6, with a tentative D call TRBD1 (6 bases). CDR1 and CDR2 (germline): PRHDT, FYEKMQ (reference sequence). Trimming left V 0 bases short and J 0 bases short, with 9 bases between. CDR3 length: 17 residues. CDR3 sequence (DNA): TGTGCCAGCAGCTTAGGTCAGGGGAGCTCTGGGGCCAACGTCCTGACTTTC. Amino acids: CASSLGQGSSGANVLTF.

This clone was seen just once. CDR3 protein: CAWRTRGEQYF. CDR3 sequence (DNA): TGTGCCTGGAGGACGAGAGGGGAGCAGTACTTC. The V gene is TRBV30, the J gene TRBJ2-7; tentatively, D is TRBD2 (5 bases). V lost 3 bases, J lost 7 bases, and 10 bases lay in between. The V gene's germline CDR1 is GTSNPN and CDR2 SVGIG (reference sequence). CDR3 length equals 11 residues.

The chain joins TRBV30 to TRBJ1-1; D possibly corresponds to TRBD1 (6 bases). Germline V gene lookup returns CDR1 GTSNPN and CDR2 SVGIG (reference sequence). The CDR3 is made up of 12 amino acids. V lost 1 base to trimming and J lost 8 bases, with 11 bases between them. This CDR3 is CAWSGKGTEAFF. CDR3 DNA sequence: TGTGCCTGGAGTGGGAAAGGGACAGAAGCTTTCTTT. The full variable domain, with the rest looked up from reference TRBV30 and TRBJ1-1, is SQTIHQWPATLVQPVGSPLSLECTVEGTSNPNLYWYRQAAGRGLQLLFYSVGIGQISSEVPQNLSASRPQDRQFILSSKKLLLSDSGFYLCAWSGKGTEAFFGQGTRLTVV.

V and J are TRBV15 and TRBJ2-7, with 9 bases matching TRBD1. The germline V gene has CDR1 LNHNV and CDR2 YYDKDF (reference sequence). V was clipped by 0 bases and J by 3 bases; unmatched bases: 3. The CDR3 has 15 residues. This CDR3 is CATSRETGGGYEQYF. The CDR3 nucleotides read TGTGCCACCAGCAGAGAAACAGGGGGCGGCTACGAGCAGTACTTC. Full variable domain (rest looked up from reference TRBV15 and TRBJ2-7): DAMVIQNPRYQVTQFGKPVTLSCSQTLNHNVMYWYQQKSSQAPKLLFHYYDKDFNNEADTPDNFQSRRPNTSFCFLDIRSPGLGDTAMYLCATSRETGGGYEQYFGPGTRLTVT.

This clone was detected only once. The chain recombines TRBV25-1 with TRBJ2-4; 11 nucleotides match TRBD2. The CDR3 contains 18 residues. Trimming removed 3 bases from V and 1 base from J; junction bases left unmatched: 8. The germline CDR1 and CDR2 sequences are MGHDK and SYGVNS. CDR3 residues: CASSEGLTSGKAKNIQYF. The CDR3 region has the DNA TGTGCCAGCAGTGAGGGGTTGACTAGCGGGAAGGCCAAAAACATTCAGTACTTC.

This clone was observed once. The chain recombines TRBV29-1 with TRBJ2-1, with D possibly matching TRBD1 (5 bases). V was clipped by 7 bases and J by 5 bases, with 15 bases between them. The germline V gene encodes CDR1 SQVTM and CDR2 ANQGSEA. The CDR3 loop spans 13 amino acids. The CDR3 DNA follows: TGCAGCGCCCTCGGGCAGGGCCACAATGAGCAGTTCTTC. Translation gives CSALGQGHNEQFF.

This chain links TRBV5-5 with TRBJ1-2, with D maybe TRBD1 (5 bases). The CDR3 runs to 15 residues. Germline-derived CDR1 and CDR2 are SGHKS and YYEKEE (reference sequence). Deletions cut 6 bases from V and 1 base from J, with 16 bases between. CDR3 coding DNA: TGTGCCAGCACTCTCCGCGGGGGAGTTAACTATGGCTACACCTTC. The encoded protein is CASTLRGGVNYGYTF.

J is TRBJ2-2 and V is TRBV6-1; TRBD2 might be the D (5 bases). Germline V CDR1 and CDR2: MNHNS, SASEGT. The CDR3 is made up of 14 amino acids. With 5 bases removed from V and 2 bases from J, the gap between germline ends came to 9 bases. The chain's CDR3 is CASSRTVNTGELFF. CDR3 DNA sequence: TGTGCCAGCAGTCGGACTGTCAACACCGGGGAGCTGTTTTTT.

The chain has TRBV19 and TRBJ1-3; D is undetermined. V gave up 8 bases and J gave up 1 base, with 9 bases separating them. This CDR3 comprises 13 residues. CDR1 is LNHDA, CDR2 SQIVND, per germline (reference sequence). As DNA, the CDR3 is TGTGCCAGTGCCCTCGCGTCTGGAAACACCATATATTTT. Translating it yields CASALASGNTIYF.

V gene TRBV5-4 combines with J gene TRBJ2-1, with 11 bases matching TRBD2. The CDR3 spans 14 residues. CDR1 and CDR2 (germline): SGHNT, YYREEE (reference sequence). J was trimmed by 14 bases and V by 4 bases; bases with no gene match: 11. CDR3 sequence reads: CASSRGLAEGIKFF. The CDR3 bases are TGTGCCAGCAGCCGGGGACTAGCGGAGGGGATAAAGTTCTTC.

This clone came up once. This rearrangement joins TRBV6-5 to TRBJ2-2; weak D call: TRBD1 (5 bases). CDR3 length equals 14 residues. V lost 6 bases and J 6 bases, leaving 14 bases between the germline ends. CDR1 is MNHEY, CDR2 SVGAGI, per germline. In DNA, the CDR3 is TGTGCCAGCAGACCCCCAGGGAAGTCCGGGGAGCTGTTTTTT. Its protein is CASRPPGKSGELFF.

The chain recombines TRBV27 with TRBJ1-5; 7 nucleotides line up with TRBD1. The germline CDR1 and CDR2 sequences are MNHEY and SMNVEV (reference sequence). This CDR3 spans 13 amino acids. With 5 bases clipped from V and 9 bases from J, the junction kept 7 bases outside the gene matches. The CDR3 region is CASSLQGERPQHF. CDR3 DNA sequence: TGTGCCAGCAGTCTCCAGGGGGAGAGGCCCCAGCATTTT.

This clone was observed once. CDR3 DNA sequence: TGTGCCAGCAGCCAGTCGGGCGGGGGCCCCTTATACTACGAGCAGTACTTC. This sequence encodes CASSQSGGGPLYYEQYF. This chain links TRBV4-2 with TRBJ2-7; D is possibly TRBD2 (7 bases). Germline CDR1 and CDR2: LGHNA and YNFKEQ. The CDR3 totals 17 residues. Trimming stripped 3 bases from V and 3 bases from J, with 21 bases between.

The chain combines TRBV23-1 with TRBJ1-5; weak D call: TRBD1 (5 bases). TRBV23-1 qualifies as an ORF whose function is uncertain. The CDR3 totals 15 residues. The germline V and J ends were trimmed by 1 base and 4 bases, with 11 bases remaining between them. The DNA for the CDR3 is TGCGCCAGCAGTCAATGGATGCACAGGAATCAGCCCCAGCATTTT. Translated: CASSQWMHRNQPQHF.